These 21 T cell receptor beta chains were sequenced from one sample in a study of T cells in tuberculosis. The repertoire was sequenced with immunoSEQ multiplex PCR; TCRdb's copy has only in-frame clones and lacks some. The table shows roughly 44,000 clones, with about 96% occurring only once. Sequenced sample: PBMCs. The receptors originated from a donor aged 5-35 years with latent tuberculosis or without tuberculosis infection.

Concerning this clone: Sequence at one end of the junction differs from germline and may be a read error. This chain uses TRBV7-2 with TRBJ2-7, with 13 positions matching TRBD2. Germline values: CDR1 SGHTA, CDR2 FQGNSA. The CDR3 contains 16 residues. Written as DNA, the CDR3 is TGTGCCAGCAGCCCGCCTGCACTAGCGGGGGGGCCTCCGTCAGTATTC. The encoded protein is CASSPPALAGGPPSVF.

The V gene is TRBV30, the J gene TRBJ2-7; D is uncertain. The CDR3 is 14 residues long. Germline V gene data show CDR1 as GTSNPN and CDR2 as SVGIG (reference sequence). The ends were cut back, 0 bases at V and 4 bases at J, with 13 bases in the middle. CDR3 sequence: CAWSVDTGLYEQYF. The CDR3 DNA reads TGTGCCTGGAGTGTAGACACCGGTTTATACGAGCAGTACTTC.

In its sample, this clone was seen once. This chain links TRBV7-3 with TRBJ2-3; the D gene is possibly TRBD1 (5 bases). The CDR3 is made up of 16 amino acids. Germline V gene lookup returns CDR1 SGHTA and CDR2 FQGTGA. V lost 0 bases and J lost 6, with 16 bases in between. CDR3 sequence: CASSLTQGSAWDTQYF. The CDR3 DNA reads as TGTGCCAGCAGCTTAACTCAGGGAAGTGCTTGGGATACGCAGTATTTT.

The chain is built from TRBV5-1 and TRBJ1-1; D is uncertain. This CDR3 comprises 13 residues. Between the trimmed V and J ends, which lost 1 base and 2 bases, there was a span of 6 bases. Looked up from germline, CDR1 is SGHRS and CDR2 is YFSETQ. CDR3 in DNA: TGCGCCAGCAGCTTGATTCTTAACACTGAAGCTTTCTTT. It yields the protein CASSLILNTEAFF.

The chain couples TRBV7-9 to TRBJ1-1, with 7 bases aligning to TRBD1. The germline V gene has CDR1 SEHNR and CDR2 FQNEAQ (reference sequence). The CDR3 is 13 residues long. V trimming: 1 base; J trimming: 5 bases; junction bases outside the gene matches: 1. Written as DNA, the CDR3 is TGTGCCAGCAGCTTAGAGGGACAGACTGAAGCTTTCTTT. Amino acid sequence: CASSLEGQTEAFF.

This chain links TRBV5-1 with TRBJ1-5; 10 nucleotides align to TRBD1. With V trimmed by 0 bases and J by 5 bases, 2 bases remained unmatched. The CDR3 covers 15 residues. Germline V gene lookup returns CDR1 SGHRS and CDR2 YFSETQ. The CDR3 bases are TGCGCCAGCAGCTTGGAAGGGACAGGGGATCAGCCCCAGCATTTT. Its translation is CASSLEGTGDQPQHF.

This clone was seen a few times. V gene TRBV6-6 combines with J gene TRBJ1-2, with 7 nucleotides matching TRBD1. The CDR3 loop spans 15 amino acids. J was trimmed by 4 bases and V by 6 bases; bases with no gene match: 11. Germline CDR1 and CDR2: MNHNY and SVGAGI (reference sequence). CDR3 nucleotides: TGTGCCAGCAGCCCGACAGGGAGAGGGGCCTATGGCTACACCTTC. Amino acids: CASSPTGRGAYGYTF.

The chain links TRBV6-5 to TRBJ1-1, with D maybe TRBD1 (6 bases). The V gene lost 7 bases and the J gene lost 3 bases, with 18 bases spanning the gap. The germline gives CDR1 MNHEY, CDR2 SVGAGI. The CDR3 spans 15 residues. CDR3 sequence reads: CASILGGLLHTEAFF. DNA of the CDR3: TGTGCCAGCATCCTCGGGGGGCTTCTACACACTGAAGCTTTCTTT.

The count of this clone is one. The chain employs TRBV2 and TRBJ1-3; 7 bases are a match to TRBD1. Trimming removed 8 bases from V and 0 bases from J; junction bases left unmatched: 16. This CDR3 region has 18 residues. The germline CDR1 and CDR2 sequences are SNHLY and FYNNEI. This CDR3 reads CASSVLQGPTFSGNTIYF. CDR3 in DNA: TGTGCCAGCTCTGTGCTACAGGGGCCAACTTTCTCTGGAAACACCATATATTTT.

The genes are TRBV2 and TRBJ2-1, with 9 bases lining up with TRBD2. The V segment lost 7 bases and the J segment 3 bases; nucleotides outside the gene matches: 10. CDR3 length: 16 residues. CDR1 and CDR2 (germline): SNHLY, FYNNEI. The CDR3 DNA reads TGTGCCAGCACCTGGGCTAGCGGGACAATCTACAATGAGCAGTTCTTC. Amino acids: CASTWASGTIYNEQFF.

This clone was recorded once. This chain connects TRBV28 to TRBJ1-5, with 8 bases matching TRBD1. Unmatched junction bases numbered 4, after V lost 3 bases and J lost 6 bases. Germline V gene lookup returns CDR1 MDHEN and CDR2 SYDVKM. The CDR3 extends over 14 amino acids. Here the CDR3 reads CASSLPTGVQPQHF. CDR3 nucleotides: TGTGCCAGCAGTTTGCCGACAGGGGTTCAGCCCCAGCATTTT. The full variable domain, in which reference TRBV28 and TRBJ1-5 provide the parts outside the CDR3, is DVKVTQSSRYLVKRTGEKVFLECVQDMDHENMFWYRQDPGLGLRLIYFSYDVKMKEKGDIPEGYSVSREKKERFSLILESASTNQTSMYLCASSLPTGVQPQHFGDGTRLSIL.

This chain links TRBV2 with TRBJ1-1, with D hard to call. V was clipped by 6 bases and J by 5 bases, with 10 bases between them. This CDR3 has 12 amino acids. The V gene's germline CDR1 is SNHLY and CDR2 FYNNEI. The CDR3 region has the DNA TGTGCCAGCAGCCCCCCCGGGACTGAAGCTTTCTTT. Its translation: CASSPPGTEAFF.

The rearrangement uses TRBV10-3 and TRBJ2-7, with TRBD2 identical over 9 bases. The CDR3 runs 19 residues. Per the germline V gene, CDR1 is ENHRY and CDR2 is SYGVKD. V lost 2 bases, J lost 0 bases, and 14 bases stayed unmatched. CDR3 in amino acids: CAISERIAGATTTSYEQYF. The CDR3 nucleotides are TGTGCCATCAGTGAGAGGATAGCGGGAGCCACTACAACCTCCTACGAGCAGTACTTC.

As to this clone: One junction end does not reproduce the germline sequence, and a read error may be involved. For the CDR3, the DNA is TGCGCCACCAGCTACGCGCAGGGTGGCTATGGCTACACCTTC. Its translation is CATSYAQGGYGYTF. V is TRBV5-1 and J is TRBJ1-2; TRBD1 is a possible D gene (5 bases). Germline V gene lookup returns CDR1 SGHRS and CDR2 YFSETQ. The CDR3 runs 14 residues.

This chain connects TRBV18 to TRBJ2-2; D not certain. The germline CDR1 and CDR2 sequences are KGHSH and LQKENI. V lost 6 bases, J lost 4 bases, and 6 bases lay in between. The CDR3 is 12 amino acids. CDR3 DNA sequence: TGTGCCAGCTCCCTTTCCACCGGGGAGCTGTTTTTT. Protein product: CASSLSTGELFF. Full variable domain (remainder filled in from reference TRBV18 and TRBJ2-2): NAGVMQNPRHLVRRRGQEARLRCSPMKGHSHVYWYRQLPEEGLKFMVYLQKENIIDESGMPKERFSAEFPKEGPSILRIQQVVRGDSAAYFCASSLSTGELFFGEGSRLTVL.

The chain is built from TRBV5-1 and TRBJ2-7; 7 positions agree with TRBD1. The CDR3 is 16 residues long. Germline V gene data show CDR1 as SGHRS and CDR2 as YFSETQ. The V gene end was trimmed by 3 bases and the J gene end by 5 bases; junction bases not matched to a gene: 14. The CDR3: CASSWGTAPGWDEQYF. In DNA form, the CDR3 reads TGCGCCAGCAGCTGGGGGACAGCCCCGGGGTGGGACGAGCAGTACTTC.

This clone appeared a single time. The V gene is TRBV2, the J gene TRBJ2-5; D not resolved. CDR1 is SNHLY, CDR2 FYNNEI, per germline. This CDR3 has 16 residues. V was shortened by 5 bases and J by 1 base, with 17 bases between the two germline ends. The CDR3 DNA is TGTGCCAGCAGTCAAAATAGGATGGCTAGCCAAGAGACCCAGTACTTC. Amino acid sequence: CASSQNRMASQETQYF.

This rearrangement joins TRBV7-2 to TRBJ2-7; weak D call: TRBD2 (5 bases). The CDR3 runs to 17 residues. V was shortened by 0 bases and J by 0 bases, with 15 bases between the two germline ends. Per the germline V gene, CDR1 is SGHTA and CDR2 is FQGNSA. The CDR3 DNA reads TGTGCCAGCAGCTTAGCTTCAAGACTCGCGGGCTCCTACGAGCAGTACTTC. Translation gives CASSLASRLAGSYEQYF.

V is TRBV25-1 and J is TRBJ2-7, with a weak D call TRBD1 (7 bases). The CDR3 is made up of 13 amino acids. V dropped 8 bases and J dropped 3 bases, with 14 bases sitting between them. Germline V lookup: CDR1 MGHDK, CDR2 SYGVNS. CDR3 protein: CASVPGGSYEQYF. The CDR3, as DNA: TGTGCCAGCGTTCCAGGGGGGAGCTACGAGCAGTACTTC.

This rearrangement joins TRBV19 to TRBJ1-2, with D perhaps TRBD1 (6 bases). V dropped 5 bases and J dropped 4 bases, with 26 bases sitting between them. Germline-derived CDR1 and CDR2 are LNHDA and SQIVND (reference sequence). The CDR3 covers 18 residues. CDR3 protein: CASSEVGGRGSGSYGYTF. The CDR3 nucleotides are TGTGCCAGTAGTGAAGTAGGTGGCAGGGGCTCAGGGAGCTATGGCTACACCTTC.

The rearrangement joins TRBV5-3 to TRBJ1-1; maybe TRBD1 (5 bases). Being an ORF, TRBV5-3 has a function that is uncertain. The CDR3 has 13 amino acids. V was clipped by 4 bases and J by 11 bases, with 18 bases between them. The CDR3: CARSHRQHPGAFF. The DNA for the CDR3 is TGTGCCAGAAGCCATCGACAGCACCCCGGGGCTTTCTTT.